What follows describes a single TCR beta chain. Its antigen is not identified. The same CDR3 arises from other DNA sequences in this sample as well. The entry originates in a study of shared clonotypes between healthy human individuals. On the study more broadly: The study drew on a couple of women and a few men aged 18 to 49 as donors. Study conclusions and caveats: The sole specimen, blood, was sampled, and tissue repertoires likely differ. Donors were few, which limited the genetic and exposure-history diversity represented.

Germline lookup yields CDR1 SGDLS and CDR2 YYNGEE. V lost 5 bases, J lost 4 bases, and 4 bases lay in between. This CDR3 is 11 amino acids long. Profiling relied on immunoSEQ multiplex PCR, and the TCRdb table lists in-frame clones only, not all of them. The data hold some 2,500,000 clones, with 80% to 95% observed a single time. What was sequenced was naive CD4+ T cells from PBMCs. The subset here: CD45RA+ positively selected. This receptor was identified in a young man in good health. Some clones in this sample may be carry-over from other donors' samples. The chain links TRBV9 to TRBJ2-1; the D is unclear. CDR3 amino acids: CASSVYNEQFF. Written as DNA, the CDR3 is TGTGCCAGCAGTGTTTACAATGAGCAGTTCTTC. Based on the CDR3 plus reference TRBV9 and TRBJ2-1, the full variable domain is DSGVTQTPKHLITATGQRVTLRCSPRSGDLSVYWYQQSLDQGLQFLIQYYNGEERAKGNILERFSAQQFPDLHSELNLSSLELGDSALYFCASSVYNEQFFGPGTRLTVL.